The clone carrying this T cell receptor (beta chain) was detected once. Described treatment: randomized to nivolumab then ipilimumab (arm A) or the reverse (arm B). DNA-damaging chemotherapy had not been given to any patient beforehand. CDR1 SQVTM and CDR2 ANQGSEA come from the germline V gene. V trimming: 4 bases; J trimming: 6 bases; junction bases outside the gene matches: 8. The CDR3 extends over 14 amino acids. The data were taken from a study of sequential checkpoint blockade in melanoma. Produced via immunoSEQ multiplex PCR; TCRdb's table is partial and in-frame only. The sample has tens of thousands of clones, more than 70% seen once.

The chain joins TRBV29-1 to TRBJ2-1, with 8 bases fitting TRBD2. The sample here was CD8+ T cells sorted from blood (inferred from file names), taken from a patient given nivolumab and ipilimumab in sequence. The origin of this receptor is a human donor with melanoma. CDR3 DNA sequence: TGCAGCGTTGCCGGACTAGCAGGAGGCAATGAGCAGTTCTTC. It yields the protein CSVAGLAGGNEQFF.